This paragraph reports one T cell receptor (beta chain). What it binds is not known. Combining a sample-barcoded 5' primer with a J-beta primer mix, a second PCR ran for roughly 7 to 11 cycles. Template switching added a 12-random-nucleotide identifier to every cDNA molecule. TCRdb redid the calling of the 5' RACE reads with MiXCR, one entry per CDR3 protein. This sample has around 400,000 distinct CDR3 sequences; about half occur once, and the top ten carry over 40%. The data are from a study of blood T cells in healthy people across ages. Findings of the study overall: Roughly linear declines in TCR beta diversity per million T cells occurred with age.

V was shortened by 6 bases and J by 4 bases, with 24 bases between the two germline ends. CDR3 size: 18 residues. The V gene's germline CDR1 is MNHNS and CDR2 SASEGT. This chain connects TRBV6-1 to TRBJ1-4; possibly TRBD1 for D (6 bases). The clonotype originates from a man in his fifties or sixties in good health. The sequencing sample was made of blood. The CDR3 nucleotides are TGTGCCAGCAGCCCGGTTGGCTCAAGGGGGTCTGGTAATGAAAAACTGTTTTTT. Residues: CASSPVGSRGSGNEKLFF.